A single sample is the source of the 14 T cell receptor beta chains below, sequenced in a study of T-cell reconstitution after alpha-beta-depleted transplantation in children (dated by TCRdb to the mid-2010s). What the treatment or condition label conveys for this sample: allogeneic hematopoietic cell transplantation with graft depleted of TCRalphabeta T cells and CD19 B cells. The library was built by means of PCR. TCRdb shows the sequencer as Illumina HiSeq 2500. To normalize quantification of the TCRbeta repertoire, the TCR libraries were built with molecular barcoding that relied on unique molecular identifiers. TCRdb cleaned the public reads at Q25 with fastp, built clones with MiXCR and kept in-frame beta chains. Rows with one shared CDR3 protein collapse into an entry with the most common genes and DNA. Counted in this sample were roughly 790,000 distinct CDR3 sequences; about 15% of them appeared once. The top ten hold 5% of the sample.

Sequencing used PBMCs, mostly from graft donor cells, obtained 360 days after TCRalphabeta/CD19-depleted stem cell transplant. Every receptor here comes from a male patient younger than 18 who had a stem cell transplant for acute lymphoblastic leukemia, so the T cells may come from the graft donor.

Only a few counts were recorded for this clonotype. The rearrangement joins TRBV7-3 to TRBJ2-7, with TRBD2 matching over 10 bases. This CDR3 is 15 amino acids long. Germline V lookup: CDR1 SGHTA, CDR2 FQGTGA. The V segment lost 5 bases and the J segment 3 bases; nucleotides outside the gene matches: 7. The CDR3 DNA follows: TGTGCCAGCAGCCCCTTCGGACTAGCGGACTACGAGCAGTACTTC. This translates into CASSPFGLADYEQYF.

Only a few counts were recorded for this clonotype. The rearrangement joins TRBV15 to TRBJ2-3; maybe TRBD1 (5 bases). V was pared by 1 base and J by 4 bases, with 9 bases between. CDR3 length: 14 amino acids. CDR1 and CDR2 (germline): LNHNV, YYDKDF (reference sequence). CDR3 loop: CATSRGQGADTQYF. The CDR3, as DNA: TGTGCCACCAGCAGAGGTCAAGGGGCAGATACGCAGTATTTT.

This clonotype was picked up many times. The CDR3 DNA sequence: TGTGCCAGCAGTTCGGGGACTAGCGCTTACAATGAGCAGTTCTTC. Its protein is CASSSGTSAYNEQFF. The chain links TRBV7-9 to TRBJ2-1, with 10 bases matching TRBD2. Looked up from germline, CDR1 is SEHNR and CDR2 is FQNEAQ (reference sequence). This CDR3 region has 15 residues. The ends lost 6 bases at V and 4 bases at J; junction bases unmatched: 6.

The chain uses TRBV7-2 and TRBJ2-7; D is possibly TRBD2 (5 bases). Trimming took 5 bases from V and 0 from J, leaving 17 bases between them. CDR1 and CDR2 (germline): SGHTA, FQGNSA. The CDR3 is made up of 16 amino acids. CDR3 protein: CASSDTPSKLSYEQYF. CDR3 DNA sequence: TGTGCCAGCAGCGATACGCCTAGCAAGCTCTCCTACGAGCAGTACTTC.

In this sample, this clonotype turned up many times. The J gene is TRBJ2-2, the V gene TRBV12-3 or TRBV12-4, with TRBD1 as a possible D gene (6 bases). Between the trimmed V and J ends, which lost 6 bases and 0 bases, there was a span of 11 bases. The length of the CDR3 is 15 residues. In DNA, the CDR3 is TGTGCCAGCAGCCCCGGGACATCGAACACCGGGGAGCTGTTTTTT. Translated, it gives CASSPGTSNTGELFF.

In its sample, this clonotype was seen many times. The chain is built from TRBV27 and TRBJ2-7, with a tentative D call TRBD2 (6 bases). This CDR3 contains 13 residues. Germline lookup yields CDR1 MNHEY and CDR2 SMNVEV (reference sequence). Trimming shortened V by 6 bases and J by 2 bases, and 11 bases separated the two germline ends. CDR3 amino acids: CASRLGEAYEQYF. CDR3 bases: TGTGCCAGCAGGCTCGGGGAGGCCTACGAGCAGTACTTC.

The V gene is TRBV12-3 or TRBV12-4, the J gene TRBJ2-2, with 13 bases matching TRBD2. This CDR3 is built from 17 residues. V dropped 6 bases and J dropped 4; count of bases not matched to a gene: 8. The CDR3 DNA is TGTGCCAGCAGCCTCGGACTAGCGGGAGTGGGCACCGGGGAGCTGTTTTTT. It specifies CASSLGLAGVGTGELFF.

This clonotype appeared a few times. V is TRBV6-1 and J is TRBJ2-1, with 13 bases that match TRBD2. V was pared by 5 bases and J by 9 bases, with 7 bases of the junction left unmatched. The CDR3 has 15 residues. Germline V CDR1 and CDR2: MNHNS, SASEGT. The CDR3 sequence is CASSPTSGRITEQFF. CDR3 nucleotide sequence: TGTGCCAGCAGTCCGACTAGCGGGAGGATCACTGAGCAGTTCTTC.

There are many counts of this clonotype. The chain couples TRBV5-1 to TRBJ2-7; TRBD1 aligns across 7 bases. The V and J ends lost 9 bases and 5 bases, in that order; junction bases with no gene match: 11. Germline V gives CDR1 SGHRS, CDR2 YFSETQ. The CDR3 covers 13 residues. In DNA form, the CDR3 reads TGCGCCACCCGATGGGGACAGCTGGACGAGCAGTACTTC. It encodes CATRWGQLDEQYF.

This clonotype was observed a few times. The rearrangement uses TRBV7-9 and TRBJ2-7, with D unclear. Germline V gives CDR1 SEHNR, CDR2 FQNEAQ (reference sequence). V lost 5 bases, J lost 3 bases, and 17 bases lay in between. CDR3 size: 15 residues. In DNA, the CDR3 is TGTGCCAGCAGCCTAAACGGTGGGTTCCTCTACGAGCAGTACTTC. Protein sequence: CASSLNGGFLYEQYF.

This clonotype occurred many times. The V call is TRBV10-1, the J call TRBJ1-1, with unresolved D. CDR1 is WNHNN and CDR2 is SYGVQD in the germline V gene (reference sequence). The CDR3 extends over 11 amino acids. V lost 7 bases, J lost 3 bases, and 6 bases lay in between. CDR3 in amino acids: CASTSDTEAFF. In nucleotides, the CDR3 is TGCGCCAGCACTTCGGACACTGAAGCTTTCTTT.

This clonotype was observed a few times. The rearrangement uses TRBV4-2 and TRBJ2-1; D is undetermined. Trimming took 3 bases from V and 9 from J, leaving 9 bases between them. CDR1 and CDR2 (germline): LGHNA, YNFKEQ. The CDR3 is 12 residues long. CDR3 in DNA: TGTGCCAGCAGCCAGCTGTTGGCTGAGCAGTTCTTC. Protein sequence: CASSQLLAEQFF.

This clonotype was seen many times. V and J are TRBV5-1 and TRBJ2-7; 10 bases match TRBD2. Germline V CDR1 and CDR2: SGHRS, YFSETQ. This CDR3 region has 16 residues. Germline trimming cut 3 bases from V and 5 bases from J; bases unmatched to any gene: 11. Here the CDR3 reads CASSYVPAGGPHEQYF. The CDR3 region has the DNA TGCGCCAGCAGCTATGTTCCAGCGGGAGGGCCTCACGAGCAGTACTTC.

This sequence joins TRBV29-1 and TRBJ1-1; D not certain. The germline V and J ends were trimmed by 5 bases and 4 bases, with 17 bases remaining between them. This CDR3 is built from 14 residues. The germline gives CDR1 SQVTM, CDR2 ANQGSEA. The CDR3 loop is CSVMRGSEATEAFF. CDR3 nucleotide sequence: TGCAGCGTTATGCGTGGTTCTGAGGCCACTGAAGCTTTCTTT.